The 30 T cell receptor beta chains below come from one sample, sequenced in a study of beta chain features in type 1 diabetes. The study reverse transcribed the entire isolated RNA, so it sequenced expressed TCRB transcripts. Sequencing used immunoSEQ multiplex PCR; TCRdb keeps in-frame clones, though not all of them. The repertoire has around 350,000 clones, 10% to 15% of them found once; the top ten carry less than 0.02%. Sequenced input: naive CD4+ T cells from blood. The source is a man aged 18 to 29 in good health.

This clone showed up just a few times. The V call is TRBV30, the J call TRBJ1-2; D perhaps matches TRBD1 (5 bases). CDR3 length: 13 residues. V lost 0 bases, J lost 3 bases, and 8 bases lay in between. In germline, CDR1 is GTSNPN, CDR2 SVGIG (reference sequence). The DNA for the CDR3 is TGTGCCTGGAGTGTCGGCAGGGACTATGGCTACACCTTC. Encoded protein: CAWSVGRDYGYTF.

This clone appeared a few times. DNA of the CDR3: TGCGCCAGCAGCTTGGACGGGAGTTGGTTCGAGCAGTACTTC. Translated, it gives CASSLDGSWFEQYF. The chain joins TRBV5-1 to TRBJ2-7; possible D gene TRBD2, 6 bases. This CDR3 comprises 14 residues. Germline V gene data show CDR1 as SGHRS and CDR2 as YFSETQ. The V gene lost 0 bases and the J gene lost 6 bases, with 13 bases spanning the gap.

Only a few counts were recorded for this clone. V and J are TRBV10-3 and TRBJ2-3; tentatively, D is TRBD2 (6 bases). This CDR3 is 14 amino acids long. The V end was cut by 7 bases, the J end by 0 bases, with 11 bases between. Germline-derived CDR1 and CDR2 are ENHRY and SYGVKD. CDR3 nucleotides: TGTGCCATCACGAGCGGGCCGAGCACAGATACGCAGTATTTT. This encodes CAITSGPSTDTQYF.

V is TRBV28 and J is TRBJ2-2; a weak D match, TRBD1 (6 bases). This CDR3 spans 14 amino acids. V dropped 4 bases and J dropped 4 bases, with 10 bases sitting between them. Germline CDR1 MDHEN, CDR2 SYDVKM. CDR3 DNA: TGTGCCAGCAGTTCTGGACAGCGCACCGGGGAGCTGTTTTTT. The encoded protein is CASSSGQRTGELFF. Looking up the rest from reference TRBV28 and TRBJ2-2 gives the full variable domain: DVKVTQSSRYLVKRTGEKVFLECVQDMDHENMFWYRQDPGLGLRLIYFSYDVKMKEKGDIPEGYSVSREKKERFSLILESASTNQTSMYLCASSSGQRTGELFFGEGSRLTVL.

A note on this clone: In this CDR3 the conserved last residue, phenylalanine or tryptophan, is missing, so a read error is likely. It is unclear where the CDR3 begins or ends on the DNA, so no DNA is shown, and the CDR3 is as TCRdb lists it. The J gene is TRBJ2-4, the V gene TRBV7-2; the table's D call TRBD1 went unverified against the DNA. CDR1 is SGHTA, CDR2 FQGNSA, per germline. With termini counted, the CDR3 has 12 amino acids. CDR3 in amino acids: CASSLTHDTPVL.

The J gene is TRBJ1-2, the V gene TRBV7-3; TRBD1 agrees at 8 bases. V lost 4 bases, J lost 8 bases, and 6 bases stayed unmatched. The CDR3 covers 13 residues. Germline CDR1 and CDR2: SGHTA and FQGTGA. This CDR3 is CASSSTGASGYTF. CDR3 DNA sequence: TGTGCCAGCAGCTCGACAGGGGCCTCGGGCTACACCTTC. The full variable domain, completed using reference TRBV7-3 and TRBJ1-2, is GAGVSQTPSNKVTEKGKYVELRCDPISGHTALYWYRQSLGQGPEFLIYFQGTGAADDSGLPNDRFFAVRPEGSVSTLKIQRTERGDSAVYLCASSSTGASGYTFGSGTRLTVV.

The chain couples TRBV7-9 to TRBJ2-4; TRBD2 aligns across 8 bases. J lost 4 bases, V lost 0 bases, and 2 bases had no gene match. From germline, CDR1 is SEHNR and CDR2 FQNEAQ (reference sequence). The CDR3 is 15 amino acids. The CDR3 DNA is TGTGCCAGCAGCTTAGCGCGGGAGGTGAAAAACATTCAGTACTTC. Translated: CASSLAREVKNIQYF.

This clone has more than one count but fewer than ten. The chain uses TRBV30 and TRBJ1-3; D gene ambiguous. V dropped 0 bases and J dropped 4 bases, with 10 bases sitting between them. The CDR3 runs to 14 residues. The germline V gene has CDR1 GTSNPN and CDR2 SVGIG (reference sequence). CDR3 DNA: TGTGCCTGGAGTGTCCGGGGTAGGGGAAACACCATATATTTT. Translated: CAWSVRGRGNTIYF.

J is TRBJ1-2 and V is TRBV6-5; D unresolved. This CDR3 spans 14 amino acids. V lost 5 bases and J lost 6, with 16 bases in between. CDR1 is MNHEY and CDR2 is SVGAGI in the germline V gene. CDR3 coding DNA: TGTGCCAGCAGTGATCTTCCCGGGAGAAATGGCTACACCTTC. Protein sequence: CASSDLPGRNGYTF.

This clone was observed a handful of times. This chain's CDR3 is CASSDPVAGVDPDTQYF. CDR3 DNA sequence: TGTGCCAGCAGTGATCCGGTAGCGGGAGTAGATCCAGATACGCAGTATTTT. The V gene is TRBV9, the J gene TRBJ2-3, with 9 bases lining up with TRBD2. The CDR3 contains 17 residues. In germline, CDR1 is SGDLS, CDR2 YYNGEE. Trimming removed 5 bases from V and 4 bases from J; junction bases left unmatched: 14. Variable domain in full (rest from reference TRBV9 and TRBJ2-3): DSGVTQTPKHLITATGQRVTLRCSPRSGDLSVYWYQQSLDQGLQFLIQYYNGEERAKGNILERFSAQQFPDLHSELNLSSLELGDSALYFCASSDPVAGVDPDTQYFGPGTRLTVL.

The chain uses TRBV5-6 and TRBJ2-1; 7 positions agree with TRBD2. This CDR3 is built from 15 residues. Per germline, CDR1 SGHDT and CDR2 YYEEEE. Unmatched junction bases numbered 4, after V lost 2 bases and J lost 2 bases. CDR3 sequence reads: CASSFSGRPYNEQFF. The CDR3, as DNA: TGTGCCAGCAGCTTCTCCGGGAGGCCCTACAATGAGCAGTTCTTC. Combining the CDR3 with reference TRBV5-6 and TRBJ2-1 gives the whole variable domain DAGVTQSPTHLIKTRGQQVTLRCSPKSGHDTVSWYQQALGQGPQFIFQYYEEEERQRGNFPDRFSGHQFPNYSSELNVNALLLGDSALYLCASSFSGRPYNEQFFGPGTRLTVL.

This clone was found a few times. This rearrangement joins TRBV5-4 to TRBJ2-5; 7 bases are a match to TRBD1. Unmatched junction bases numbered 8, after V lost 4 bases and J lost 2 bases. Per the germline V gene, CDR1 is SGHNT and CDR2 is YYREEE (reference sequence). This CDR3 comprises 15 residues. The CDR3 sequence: CASSPEGTEQETQYF. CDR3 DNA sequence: TGTGCCAGCAGCCCGGAAGGGACAGAACAAGAGACCCAGTACTTC.

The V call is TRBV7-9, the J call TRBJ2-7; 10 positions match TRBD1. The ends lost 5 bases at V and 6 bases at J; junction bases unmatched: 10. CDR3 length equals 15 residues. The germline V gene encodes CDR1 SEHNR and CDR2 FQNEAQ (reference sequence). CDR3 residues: CASSPTGTGVGEQYF. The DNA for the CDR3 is TGTGCCAGCAGCCCTACCGGGACAGGGGTAGGCGAGCAGTACTTC.

For the CDR3, the DNA is TGTGCCAGCTCACCAACCCGGCAGGGGGCGAGATACACTGAAGCTTTCTTT. As protein: CASSPTRQGARYTEAFF. The chain links TRBV18 to TRBJ1-1; 8 nucleotides agree with TRBD1. CDR3 length: 17 amino acids. Germline CDR1 and CDR2: KGHSH and LQKENI. After removal of 2 bases from V and 3 bases from J, the junction contained 11 bases not matched to a gene.

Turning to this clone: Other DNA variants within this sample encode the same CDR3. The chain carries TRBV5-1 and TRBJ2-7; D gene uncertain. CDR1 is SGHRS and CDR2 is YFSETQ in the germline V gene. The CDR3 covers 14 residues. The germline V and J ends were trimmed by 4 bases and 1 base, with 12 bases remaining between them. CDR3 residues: CASSAAGGSYEQYF. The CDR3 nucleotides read TGCGCCAGCAGCGCCGCCGGCGGTTCCTACGAGCAGTACTTC.

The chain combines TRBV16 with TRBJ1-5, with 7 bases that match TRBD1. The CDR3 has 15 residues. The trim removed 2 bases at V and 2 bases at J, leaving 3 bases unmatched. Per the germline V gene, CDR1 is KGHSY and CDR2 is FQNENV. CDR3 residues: CASSQGTARNQPQHF. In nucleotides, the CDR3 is TGTGCCAGCAGCCAAGGGACAGCGCGCAATCAGCCCCAGCATTTT.

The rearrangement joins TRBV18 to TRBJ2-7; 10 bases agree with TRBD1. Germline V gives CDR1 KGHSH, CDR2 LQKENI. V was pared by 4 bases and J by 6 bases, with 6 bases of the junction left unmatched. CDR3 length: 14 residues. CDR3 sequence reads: CASSQPRDRGEQYF. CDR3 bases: TGTGCCAGCTCACAGCCCCGGGACAGGGGCGAGCAGTACTTC.

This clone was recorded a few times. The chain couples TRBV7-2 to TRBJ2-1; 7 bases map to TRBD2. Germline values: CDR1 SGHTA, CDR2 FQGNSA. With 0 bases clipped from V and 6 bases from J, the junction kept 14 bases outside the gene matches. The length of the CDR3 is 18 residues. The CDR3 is CASSLARPWRGRSNEQFF. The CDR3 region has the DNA TGTGCCAGCAGCTTAGCTCGCCCTTGGCGGGGGAGGAGCAATGAGCAGTTCTTC.

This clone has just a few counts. CDR3 loop: CASSSPSGLEAETQYF. The CDR3 nucleotides read TGTGCCAGCAGCTCACCTTCAGGGTTAGAGGCCGAGACCCAGTACTTC. V usage is TRBV4-2 and J usage is TRBJ2-5, with D perhaps TRBD1 (5 bases). The CDR3 length is 16 residues. Trimming cost V 5 bases and J 5 bases, with 21 bases left between them. Looked up from germline, CDR1 is LGHNA and CDR2 is YNFKEQ.

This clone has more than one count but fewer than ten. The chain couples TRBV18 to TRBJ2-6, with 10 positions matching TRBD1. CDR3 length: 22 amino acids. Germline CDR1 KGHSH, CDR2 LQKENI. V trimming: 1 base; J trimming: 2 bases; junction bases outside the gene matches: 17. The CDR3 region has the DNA TGTGCCAGCTCACCACGATACACTGGCTATGGGACAGGGGACGCTGGGGCCAACGTCCTGACTTTC. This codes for CASSPRYTGYGTGDAGANVLTF.

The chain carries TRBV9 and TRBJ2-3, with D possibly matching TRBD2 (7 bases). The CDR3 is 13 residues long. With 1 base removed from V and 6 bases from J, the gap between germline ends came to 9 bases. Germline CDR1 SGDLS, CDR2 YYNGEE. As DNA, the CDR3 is TGTGCCAGCAGCGTACGGGGGGCGGATACGCAGTATTTT. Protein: CASSVRGADTQYF.

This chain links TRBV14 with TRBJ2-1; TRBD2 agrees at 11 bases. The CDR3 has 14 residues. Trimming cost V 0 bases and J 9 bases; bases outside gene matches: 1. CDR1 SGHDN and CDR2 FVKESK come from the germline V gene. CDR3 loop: CASSQELAGVEQFF. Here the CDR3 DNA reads TGTGCCAGCAGCCAAGAACTAGCGGGAGTTGAGCAGTTCTTC.

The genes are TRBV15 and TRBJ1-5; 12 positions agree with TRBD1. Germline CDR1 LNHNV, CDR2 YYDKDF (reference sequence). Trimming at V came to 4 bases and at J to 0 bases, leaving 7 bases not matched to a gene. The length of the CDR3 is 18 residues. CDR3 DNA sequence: TGTGCCACCAGCAACCGGGACAGGGGGCGAACTAGCAATCAGCCCCAGCATTTT. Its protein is CATSNRDRGRTSNQPQHF.

The CDR3 nucleotides read TGTGCCAGCAGCTTAGTGTTAGGAGGGTTCACTGAAGCTTTCTTT. This translates into CASSLVLGGFTEAFF. The gene calls are TRBV11-2 and TRBJ1-1; D is undetermined. V was pared by 1 base and J by 4 bases, with 13 bases between. The CDR3 is 15 amino acids. Germline V gives CDR1 SGHAT, CDR2 FQNNGV.

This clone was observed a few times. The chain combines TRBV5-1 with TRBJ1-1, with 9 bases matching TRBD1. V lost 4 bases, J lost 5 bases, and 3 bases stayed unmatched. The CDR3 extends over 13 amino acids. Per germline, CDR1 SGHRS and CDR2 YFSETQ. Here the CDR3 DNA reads TGCGCCAGCAGCGCCGGACAGGGGACTGAAGCTTTCTTT. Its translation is CASSAGQGTEAFF.

The CDR3 nucleotides are TGTGCCAGCAGCTTACTAGCGGGAGGCCACGAGCAGTACTTC. This sequence encodes CASSLLAGGHEQYF. The rearrangement uses TRBV7-9 and TRBJ2-7, with 11 bases matching TRBD2. The germline V gene encodes CDR1 SEHNR and CDR2 FQNEAQ (reference sequence). The CDR3 has 14 residues. V shed 2 bases and J 5 bases; nucleotides not matched to a gene: 2.

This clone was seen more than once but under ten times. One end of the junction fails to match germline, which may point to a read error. The CDR3 region has the DNA TGTGCCAGCAGCGTAGGGGGACTAGCGTCCTATGAGCAGTACTTC. Encoded protein: CASSVGGLASYEQYF. The chain has TRBV9 and TRBJ2-7; 10 bases map to TRBD2. The germline gives CDR1 SGDLS, CDR2 YYNGEE. This CDR3 has 15 amino acids.

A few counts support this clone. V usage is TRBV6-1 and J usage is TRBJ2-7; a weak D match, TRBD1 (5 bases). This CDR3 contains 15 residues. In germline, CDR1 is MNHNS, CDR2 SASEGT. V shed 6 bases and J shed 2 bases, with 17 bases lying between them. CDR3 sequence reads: CASRAGITPTYEQYF. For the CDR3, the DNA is TGTGCCAGCAGGGCAGGGATTACACCAACCTACGAGCAGTACTTC.

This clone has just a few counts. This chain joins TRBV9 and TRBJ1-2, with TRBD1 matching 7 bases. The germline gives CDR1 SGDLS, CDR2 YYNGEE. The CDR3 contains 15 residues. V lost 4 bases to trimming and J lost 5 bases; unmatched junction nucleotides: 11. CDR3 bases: TGTGCCAGCAGCCCCGGGCAGGGGGATAGGTATGGCTACACCTTC. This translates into CASSPGQGDRYGYTF.

CDR3 in amino acids: CASSPGQRNSPLHF. In nucleotides, the CDR3 is TGTGCCAGCAGCCCGGGACAGAGAAATTCACCCCTCCACTTT. The rearrangement joins TRBV7-9 to TRBJ1-6; 7 bases are a match to TRBD1. There are 14 residues in the CDR3. The germline V gene has CDR1 SEHNR and CDR2 FQNEAQ (reference sequence). V was pared by 5 bases and J by 7 bases, with 5 bases of the junction left unmatched.